Listed below are T cell receptor beta chains from one sample, sequenced in a study of CD8 T cells in Susac syndrome. MiXCR, run by TCRdb on the immunoSEQ multiplex PCR reads, gives a single entry per CDR3 protein. The table has 150,000 to 200,000 distinct CDR3 sequences, around 93% seen once. Sequencing used CD4+ T cells from PBMCs. These TCRs come from a human donor in good health. The CDR3 runs from the conserved cysteine through the conserved F or W. A D gene is named only where the DNA matches it firmly. Where a row states a size, it is once, few, many or the class of an expanded clone; other rows omit it.

.	TRBD1	TRBV6-5	TRBJ2-7	16	TGTGCCAGCAGTTACTTCGGACAGGGGGCAGGGTACGAGCAGTACTTC	CASSYFGQGAGYEQYF
.	.	TRBV18	TRBJ2-3	15	TGTGCCAGCTCACCATGGGGACCTGAGGCAGATACGCAGTATTTT	CASSPWGPEADTQYF
few	TRBD1	TRBV7-9	TRBJ2-7	15	TGTGCCAGCAGTTTCGCCGCGGGACAGGCCTACGAGCAGTACTTC	CASSFAAGQAYEQYF
.	TRBD2	TRBV5-1	TRBJ2-5	16	TGCGCCAGCAGCTCCCTTAGCGGGGCCTCCCAAGAGACCCAGTACTTC	CASSSLSGASQETQYF
.	.	TRBV7-3	TRBJ1-6	14	TGTGCCAGCAGCTCAGGGTACTATAATTCACCCCTCCACTTT	CASSSGYYNSPLHF
.	TRBD1	TRBV20-1	TRBJ1-3	13	TGCAGCGCGGACAGGTCCTCTGGAAACACCATATATTTT	CSADRSSGNTIYF
.	.	TRBV27	TRBJ1-1	16	TGTGCCAGCAGTTTAAGGGCAGGGCTCTCTAACACTGAAGCTTTCTTT	CASSLRAGLSNTEAFF
.	.	TRBV5-1	TRBJ1-3	12	TGCGCCAGCAGCCCTAGGGGAAACACCATATATTTT	CASSPRGNTIYF
.	TRBD1	TRBV29-1	TRBJ2-5	15	TGCAGCGTTGCAGGGGGGACAGGTGTTTCGGAGACCCAGTACTTC	CSVAGGTGVSETQYF
.	.	TRBV6-4	TRBJ2-1	13	TGTGCCAGCATTCAAAGGAGGGGCGATGAGCAGTTCTTC	CASIQRRGDEQFF
.	.	TRBV7-7	TRBJ2-5	14	TGTGCCAGCAGCTTATCCCCAGGACAAGAGACCCAGTACTTC	CASSLSPGQETQYF
.	.	TRBV19	TRBJ2-1	15	TGTGCCAGTAGTAGGGACACACCAGGAGGCAATGAGCAGTTCTTC	CASSRDTPGGNEQFF
.	TRBD1	TRBV2	TRBJ1-2	16	TGTGCCAGCAGTCCCCGCCCCGGGACAGGGGTCTATGGCTACACCTTC	CASSPRPGTGVYGYTF